The 23 T cell receptor beta chains given below trace back to one sample, sequenced in a study of cytomegalovirus exposure and HLA in healthy donors. PCR involved 60 Vbeta and 13 Jbeta primers. Measured with immunoSEQ multiplex PCR; TCRdb has only the in-frame clones, and not every one. Of about 140,000 clones in the sample, about three quarters are singletons; the top ten hold around an eighth. Sequences were obtained from PBMCs. These receptors were taken from a human donor in good health.

This chain joins TRBV4-1 and TRBJ1-2, with 9 bases matching TRBD1. CDR1 MGHRA and CDR2 YSYEKL come from the germline V gene. Losses at the gene ends were 2 bases for V and 4 bases for J; bases not matched to a gene: 8. The CDR3 extends over 16 amino acids. In DNA, the CDR3 is TGCGCCAGCAGCCAATTCCCGGGACAGGGAAGCTATGGCTACACCTTC. Its translation is CASSQFPGQGSYGYTF.

In its sample, this clone was seen once. The chain joins TRBV7-9 to TRBJ1-2; 8 bases line up with TRBD1. Trimming cost V 4 bases and J 2 bases; bases outside gene matches: 3. There are 14 residues in the CDR3. Germline V gene data show CDR1 as SEHNR and CDR2 as FQNEAQ (reference sequence). CDR3 sequence (DNA): TGTGCCAGCAGCTATACAGGGGGGAACTATGGCTACACCTTC. Protein sequence: CASSYTGGNYGYTF. Looking up the rest from reference TRBV7-9 and TRBJ1-2 gives the full variable domain: DTGVSQNPRHKITKRGQNVTFRCDPISEHNRLYWYRQTLGQGPEFLTYFQNEAQLEKSRLLSDRFSAERPKGSFSTLEIQRTEQGDSAMYLCASSYTGGNYGYTFGSGTRLTVV.

V gene TRBV19 combines with J gene TRBJ2-1; 8 bases agree with TRBD2. The CDR3 totals 14 residues. V lost 9 bases to trimming and J lost 2 bases; unmatched junction nucleotides: 6. Germline V gene sequence: CDR1 LNHDA, CDR2 SQIVND (reference sequence). Here the CDR3 reads CASQTRGAYNEQFF. In DNA, the CDR3 is TGTGCCAGCCAAACGCGGGGGGCCTACAATGAGCAGTTCTTC.

J is TRBJ2-1 and V is TRBV11-2; 8 nucleotides match TRBD2. This CDR3 comprises 14 residues. Germline loops: CDR1 SGHAT, CDR2 FQNNGV. The trim removed 2 bases at V and 7 bases at J, leaving 4 bases unmatched. CDR3 loop: CASSLFQRGNEQFF. The CDR3 DNA sequence: TGTGCCAGCAGCTTATTCCAGCGGGGGAATGAGCAGTTCTTC.

This chain connects TRBV7-9 to TRBJ1-1, with TRBD1 as a possible D gene (6 bases). Germline CDR1 SEHNR, CDR2 FQNEAQ (reference sequence). The germline V and J ends were trimmed by 6 bases and 4 bases, with 15 bases remaining between them. The CDR3 runs to 14 residues. CDR3: CASSSQGWATEAFF. In DNA form, the CDR3 reads TGTGCCAGCAGTTCACAGGGTTGGGCCACTGAAGCTTTCTTT. The full variable domain, with the rest looked up from reference TRBV7-9 and TRBJ1-1, is DTGVSQNPRHKITKRGQNVTFRCDPISEHNRLYWYRQTLGQGPEFLTYFQNEAQLEKSRLLSDRFSAERPKGSFSTLEIQRTEQGDSAMYLCASSSQGWATEAFFGQGTRLTVV.

The chain links TRBV29-1 to TRBJ1-2, with TRBD1 matching over 9 bases. This CDR3 has 13 residues. CDR1 SQVTM and CDR2 ANQGSEA come from the germline V gene. V shed 3 bases, J shed 7 bases, and the junction held 6 bases outside the gene matches. This CDR3 is CSVEMDRGSGYTF. The CDR3, as DNA: TGCAGCGTTGAGATGGACAGGGGCAGTGGCTACACCTTC. The full variable domain, completed using reference TRBV29-1 and TRBJ1-2, is SAVISQKPSRDICQRGTSLTIQCQVDSQVTMMFWYRQQPGQSLTLIATANQGSEATYESGFVIDKFPISRPNLTFSTLTVSNMSPEDSSIYLCSVEMDRGSGYTFGSGTRLTVV.

This clone was recorded a few times. The rearrangement uses TRBV5-6 and TRBJ2-1; 8 bases align to TRBD2. The CDR3 is made up of 15 amino acids. The germline gives CDR1 SGHDT, CDR2 YYEEEE. J gave up 4 bases and V 3 bases, and 6 bases lay outside the gene matches. CDR3 nucleotides: TGTGCCAGCAGCTCACTAGGCGGGAGGTACAATGAGCAGTTCTTC. The encoded protein is CASSSLGGRYNEQFF.

The rearrangement joins TRBV5-1 to TRBJ1-1; D is unclear. Trimming left V 3 bases short and J 4 bases short, with 13 bases between. CDR1 SGHRS and CDR2 YFSETQ come from the germline V gene. The CDR3 runs 14 residues. Written as DNA, the CDR3 is TGCGCCAGCAGCTCTCAGGTTGGGAGCACTGAAGCTTTCTTT. Its protein is CASSSQVGSTEAFF.

This clone was found a few times. This chain uses TRBV7-9 with TRBJ1-1; no firm D call. Trimming took 4 bases from V and 4 from J, leaving 4 bases between them. The CDR3 covers 11 residues. The germline V gene encodes CDR1 SEHNR and CDR2 FQNEAQ (reference sequence). CDR3 region: CASSSGTEAFF. CDR3 DNA sequence: TGTGCCAGCAGCTCAGGCACTGAAGCTTTCTTT.

The chain couples TRBV4-2 to TRBJ2-1; TRBD2 matches 7 bases. The V and J ends lost 1 base and 2 bases, in that order; junction bases with no gene match: 5. Germline CDR1 reads LGHNA; CDR2 reads YNFKEQ. The CDR3 is 16 residues long. Written as DNA, the CDR3 is TGTGCCAGCAGCCAAGTTACCGGGGGGACCTACAATGAGCAGTTCTTC. Translation: CASSQVTGGTYNEQFF.

The V and J genes are TRBV5-1 and TRBJ2-1; 9 bases fit TRBD1. The trim removed 0 bases at V and 7 bases at J, leaving 14 bases unmatched. CDR1 is SGHRS, CDR2 YFSETQ, per germline. The CDR3 has 18 residues. The CDR3 spells CASSLEGRTGQGLNEQFF. The CDR3, as DNA: TGCGCCAGCAGCTTGGAAGGCAGAACGGGACAGGGACTGAATGAGCAGTTCTTC.

This chain connects TRBV5-1 to TRBJ2-5; 8 bases match TRBD2. Germline V gene data show CDR1 as SGHRS and CDR2 as YFSETQ. The CDR3 loop spans 15 amino acids. V was clipped by 2 bases and J by 2 bases; unmatched bases: 5. The CDR3 DNA sequence: TGCGCCAGCAGCTTTGACGGGGGGGGTCAAGAGACCCAGTACTTC. The encoded protein is CASSFDGGGQETQYF. The full variable domain, its missing parts supplied by reference TRBV5-1 and TRBJ2-5, is KAGVTQTPRYLIKTRGQQVTLSCSPISGHRSVSWYQQTPGQGLQFLFEYFSETQRNKGNFPGRFSGRQFSNSRSEMNVSTLELGDSALYLCASSFDGGGQETQYFGPGTRLLVL.

Many counts were recorded for this clone. The rearrangement uses TRBV19 and TRBJ1-1; D is possibly TRBD1 (5 bases). The CDR3 is 12 residues long. The germline V gene has CDR1 LNHDA and CDR2 SQIVND (reference sequence). Trimming stripped 7 bases from V and 12 bases from J, with 18 bases between. CDR3 sequence (DNA): TGTGCCAGTATAGGCCAGGGTGGACGTCCTTTCTTT. As protein: CASIGQGGRPFF.

The chain links TRBV1 to TRBJ2-1; the listed D gene, TRBD2, was not tested against the DNA. TRBV1 is reported as a pseudogene. The CDR3 covers 16 residues. The CDR3 loop is CTSSSWGREGRNEQFF. In DNA form, the CDR3 reads TGCACCAGCAGCTCCTGGGGGCGGGAGGGCCGAAATGAGCAGTTCTTC.

This sequence joins TRBV4-1 and TRBJ2-1; TRBD2 matches 8 bases. Germline-derived CDR1 and CDR2 are MGHRA and YSYEKL. This CDR3 has 16 residues. V trimming: 3 bases; J trimming: 3 bases; junction bases outside the gene matches: 7. The CDR3 nucleotides are TGCGCCAGCAGCCATGGCCGGGGACTAGGCTACAATGAGCAGTTCTTC. Its protein product is CASSHGRGLGYNEQFF.

This clone was observed a handful of times. The J gene is TRBJ1-1, the V gene TRBV6-5; the D is unclear. Germline values: CDR1 MNHEY, CDR2 SVGAGI. The CDR3 extends over 14 amino acids. Trimming stripped 0 bases from V and 3 bases from J, with 8 bases between. The CDR3 is CASSYSNSYTEAFF. CDR3 DNA: TGTGCCAGCAGTTACTCAAACAGCTACACTGAAGCTTTCTTT.

This sequence joins TRBV2 and TRBJ2-3; 7 bases align to TRBD2. The CDR3 contains 13 residues. Trimming removed 6 bases from V and 9 bases from J; junction bases left unmatched: 9. CDR1 is SNHLY and CDR2 is FYNNEI in the germline V gene. CDR3 sequence reads: CASRTGGGWTQYF. DNA for the CDR3: TGTGCCAGCAGGACGGGAGGTGGGTGGACGCAGTATTTT.

The V call is TRBV19, the J call TRBJ2-3, with 10 bases fitting TRBD2. Trimming removed 6 bases from V and 7 bases from J; junction bases left unmatched: 10. The CDR3 runs 15 residues. Germline values: CDR1 LNHDA, CDR2 SQIVND (reference sequence). The CDR3 bases are TGTGCCAGTAGATCGAAGCGGGAGGGGGTGAATACGCAGTATTTT. Translating it yields CASRSKREGVNTQYF.

The chain carries TRBV23-1 and TRBJ2-3; 8 bases are shared with TRBD1. TRBV23-1 is annotated as an ORF whose role is uncertain. V trimming: 5 bases; J trimming: 3 bases; junction bases outside the gene matches: 7. The CDR3 has 15 residues. Here the CDR3 DNA reads TGCGCCAGCAGTTCTGACAGGGGACGGACAGATACGCAGTATTTT. This translates into CASSSDRGRTDTQYF.

V and J are TRBV7-8 and TRBJ2-5, with TRBD1 as a possible D gene (5 bases). The V gene's germline CDR1 is SGHVS and CDR2 FQNEAQ. With 1 base removed from V and 5 bases from J, the gap between germline ends came to 8 bases. The CDR3 spans 13 residues. In nucleotides, the CDR3 is TGTGCCAGCAGCTTAGAGGGGTGGGAGACCCAGTACTTC. This codes for CASSLEGWETQYF. The full variable domain, with the rest looked up from reference TRBV7-8 and TRBJ2-5, is GAGVSQSPRYKVAKRGQDVALRCDPISGHVSLFWYQQALGQGPEFLTYFQNEAQLDKSGLPSDRFFAERPEGSVSTLKIQRTQQEDSAVYLCASSLEGWETQYFGPGTRLLVL.

This clone was seen a few times. The rearrangement uses TRBV10-1 and TRBJ2-2; D is unclear. Trimming took off 5 bases at V and 0 bases at J, with 7 bases between the two ends. Germline CDR1 WNHNN, CDR2 SYGVQD (reference sequence). This CDR3 comprises 14 residues. CDR3 region: CASSPVANTGELFF. CDR3 bases: TGCGCCAGCAGTCCGGTGGCGAACACCGGGGAGCTGTTTTTT.

The table lists this clone with a few counts. The chain employs TRBV5-5 and TRBJ1-5; 10 bases agree with TRBD1. V trimming: 3 bases; J trimming: 0 bases; junction bases outside the gene matches: 12. CDR1 is SGHKS and CDR2 is YYEKEE in the germline V gene (reference sequence). This CDR3 has 19 residues. This chain's CDR3 is CASSSKTGTGALSNQPQHF. The CDR3 DNA follows: TGTGCCAGCAGCTCCAAAACCGGGACAGGGGCCCTTAGCAATCAGCCCCAGCATTTT.

The chain recombines TRBV6-5 with TRBJ2-7; 11 bases align to TRBD2. The CDR3 has 14 residues. The V and J ends lost 5 bases and 6 bases, in that order; junction bases with no gene match: 6. CDR1 is MNHEY, CDR2 SVGAGI, per germline. The CDR3 reads CASSQLAGAGEQYF. The CDR3 bases are TGTGCCAGCAGTCAACTAGCGGGAGCTGGCGAGCAGTACTTC.